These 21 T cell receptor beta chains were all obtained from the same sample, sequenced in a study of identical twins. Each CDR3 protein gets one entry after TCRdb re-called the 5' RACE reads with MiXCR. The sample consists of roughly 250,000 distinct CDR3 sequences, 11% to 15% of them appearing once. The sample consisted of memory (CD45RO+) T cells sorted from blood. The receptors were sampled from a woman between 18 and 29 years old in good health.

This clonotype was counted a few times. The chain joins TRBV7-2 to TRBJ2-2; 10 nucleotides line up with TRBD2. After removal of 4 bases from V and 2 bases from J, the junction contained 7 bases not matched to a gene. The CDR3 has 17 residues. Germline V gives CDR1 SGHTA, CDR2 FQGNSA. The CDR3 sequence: CASSSQRTSGNTGELFF. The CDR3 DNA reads TGTGCCAGCAGCTCCCAACGGACTAGCGGTAACACCGGGGAGCTGTTTTTT.

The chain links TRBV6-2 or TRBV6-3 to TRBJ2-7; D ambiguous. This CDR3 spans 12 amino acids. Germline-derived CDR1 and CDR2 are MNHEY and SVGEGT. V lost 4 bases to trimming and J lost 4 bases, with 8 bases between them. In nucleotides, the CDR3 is TGTGCCAGCAGTTTAAACCCGTACGAGCAGTACTTC. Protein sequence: CASSLNPYEQYF.

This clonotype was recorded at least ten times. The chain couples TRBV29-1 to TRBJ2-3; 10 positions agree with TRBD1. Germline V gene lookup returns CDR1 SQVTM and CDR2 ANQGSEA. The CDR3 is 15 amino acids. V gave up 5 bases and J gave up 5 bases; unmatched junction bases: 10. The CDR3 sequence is CSVFMTGGDEDTQYF. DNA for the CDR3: TGCAGCGTTTTCATGACAGGGGGCGATGAAGATACGCAGTATTTT.

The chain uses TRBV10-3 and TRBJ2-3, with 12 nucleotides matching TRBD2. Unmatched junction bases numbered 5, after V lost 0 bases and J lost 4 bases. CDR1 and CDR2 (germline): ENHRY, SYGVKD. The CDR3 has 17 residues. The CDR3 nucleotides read TGTGCCATCAGTGAGTCGTCTAGCGGGGGGGCCGCAGATACGCAGTATTTT. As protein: CAISESSSGGAADTQYF.

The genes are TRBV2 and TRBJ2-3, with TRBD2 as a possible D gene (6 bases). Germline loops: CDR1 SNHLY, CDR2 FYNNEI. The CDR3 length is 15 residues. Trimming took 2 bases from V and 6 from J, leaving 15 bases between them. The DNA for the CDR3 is TGTGCCAGCAGTGAAAGGGACTGGCTGGCGGATACGCAGTATTTT. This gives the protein CASSERDWLADTQYF.

The CDR3 is CSVVAGRGETQYF. The CDR3 DNA reads as TGCAGCGTTGTGGCAGGGAGGGGGGAGACCCAGTACTTC. The chain has TRBV29-1 and TRBJ2-5, with D perhaps matching TRBD2 (7 bases). V was trimmed by 4 bases and J by 5 bases, leaving 14 bases between them. CDR1 SQVTM and CDR2 ANQGSEA come from the germline V gene. This CDR3 is built from 13 residues.

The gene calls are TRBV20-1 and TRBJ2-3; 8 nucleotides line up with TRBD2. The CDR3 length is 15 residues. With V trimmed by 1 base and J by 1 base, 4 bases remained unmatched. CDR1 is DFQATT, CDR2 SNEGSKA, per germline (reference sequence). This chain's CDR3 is CSARVREVGTDTQYF. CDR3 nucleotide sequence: TGCAGTGCTAGAGTGCGGGAGGTGGGCACAGATACGCAGTATTTT.

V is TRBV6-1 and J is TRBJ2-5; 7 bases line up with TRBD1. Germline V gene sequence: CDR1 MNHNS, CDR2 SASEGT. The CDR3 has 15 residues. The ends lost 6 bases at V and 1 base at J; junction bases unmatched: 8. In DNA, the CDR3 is TGTGCCAGCAGGCGACTCGGGACAGTCCAAGAGACCCAGTACTTC. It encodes CASRRLGTVQETQYF.

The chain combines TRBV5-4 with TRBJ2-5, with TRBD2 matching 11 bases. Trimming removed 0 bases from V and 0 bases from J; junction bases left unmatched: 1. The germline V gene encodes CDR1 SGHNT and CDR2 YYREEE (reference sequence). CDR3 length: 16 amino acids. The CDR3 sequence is CASSLGLAGNQETQYF. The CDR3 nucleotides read TGTGCCAGCAGCTTGGGACTAGCGGGGAACCAAGAGACCCAGTACTTC. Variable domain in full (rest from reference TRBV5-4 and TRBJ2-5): ETGVTQSPTHLIKTRGQQVTLRCSSQSGHNTVSWYQQALGQGPQFIFQYYREEENGRGNFPPRFSGLQFPNYSSELNVNALELDDSALYLCASSLGLAGNQETQYFGPGTRLLVL.

The CDR3 DNA reads as TGCAGCGTTGAATTGGCCAGGGAGGGTGAGCAGTTCTTC. Translated, it gives CSVELAREGEQFF. The V call is TRBV29-1, the J call TRBJ2-1; TRBD2 matches 7 bases. There are 13 residues in the CDR3. Per the germline V gene, CDR1 is SQVTM and CDR2 is ANQGSEA. J gave up 9 bases and V 2 bases, and 7 bases lay outside the gene matches.

CDR3 sequence reads: CASSEEDSRTYGYTF. The CDR3 region has the DNA TGTGCCAGCAGTGAAGAAGACAGCCGTACCTATGGCTACACCTTC. The chain couples TRBV2 to TRBJ1-2, with D perhaps matching TRBD1 (5 bases). This CDR3 spans 15 amino acids. Trimming took off 1 base at V and 4 bases at J, with 13 bases between the two ends. Germline assignment: CDR1 SNHLY and CDR2 FYNNEI.

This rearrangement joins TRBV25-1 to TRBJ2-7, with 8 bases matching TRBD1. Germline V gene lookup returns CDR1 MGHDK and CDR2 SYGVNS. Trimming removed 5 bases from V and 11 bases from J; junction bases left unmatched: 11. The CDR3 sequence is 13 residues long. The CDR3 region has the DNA TGTGCCAGCAGTCTAGGACAGGGAGCGAAGGAGTACTTC. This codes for CASSLGQGAKEYF.

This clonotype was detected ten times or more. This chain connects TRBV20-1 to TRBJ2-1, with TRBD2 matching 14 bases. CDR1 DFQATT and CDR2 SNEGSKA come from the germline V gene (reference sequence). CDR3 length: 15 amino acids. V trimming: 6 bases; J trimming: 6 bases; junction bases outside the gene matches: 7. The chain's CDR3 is CSARGLAGDINEQFF. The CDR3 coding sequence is TGCAGTGCCAGGGGACTAGCGGGAGATATCAATGAGCAGTTCTTC.

CDR3 protein: CASSPGLAGRETQYF. DNA of the CDR3: TGCGCCAGCAGCCCGGGACTAGCGGGAAGAGAGACCCAGTACTTC. V and J are TRBV5-1 and TRBJ2-5; TRBD2 agrees at 13 bases. Germline-derived CDR1 and CDR2 are SGHRS and YFSETQ. V shed 4 bases and J 4 bases; nucleotides not matched to a gene: 4. This CDR3 has 15 residues.

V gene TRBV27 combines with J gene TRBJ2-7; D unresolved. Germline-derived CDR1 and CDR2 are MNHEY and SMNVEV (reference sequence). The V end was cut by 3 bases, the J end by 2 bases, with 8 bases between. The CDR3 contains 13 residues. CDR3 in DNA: TGTGCCAGCAGTTTGAAGGTCACCTACGAGCAGTACTTC. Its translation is CASSLKVTYEQYF.

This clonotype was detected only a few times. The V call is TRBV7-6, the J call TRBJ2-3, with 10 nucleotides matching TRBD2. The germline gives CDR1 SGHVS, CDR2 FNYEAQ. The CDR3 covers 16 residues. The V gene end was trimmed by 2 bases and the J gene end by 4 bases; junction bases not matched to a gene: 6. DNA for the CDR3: TGTGCCAGCAGCTTACCCCAAGCGGGAGGGGCAGATACGCAGTATTTT. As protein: CASSLPQAGGADTQYF. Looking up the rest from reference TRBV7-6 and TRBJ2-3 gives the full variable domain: GAGVSQSPRYKVTKRGQDVALRCDPISGHVSLYWYRQALGQGPEFLTYFNYEAQQDKSGLPNDRFSAERPEGSISTLTIQRTEQRDSAMYRCASSLPQAGGADTQYFGPGTRLTVL.

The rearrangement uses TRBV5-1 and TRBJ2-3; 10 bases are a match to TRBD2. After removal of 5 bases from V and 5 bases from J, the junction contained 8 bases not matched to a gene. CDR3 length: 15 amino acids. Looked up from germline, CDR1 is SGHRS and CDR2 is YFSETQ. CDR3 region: CASREASGSGDTQYF. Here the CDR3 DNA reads TGCGCCAGCAGGGAGGCTAGCGGGAGTGGAGATACGCAGTATTTT.

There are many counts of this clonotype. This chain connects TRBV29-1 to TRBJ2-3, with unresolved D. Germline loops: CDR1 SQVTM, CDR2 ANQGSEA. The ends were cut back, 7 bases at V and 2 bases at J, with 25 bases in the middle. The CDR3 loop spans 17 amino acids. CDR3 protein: CSATRWGSSGSTDTQYF. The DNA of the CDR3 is TGCAGCGCTACACGGTGGGGTAGTTCTGGGTCCACAGATACGCAGTATTTT.

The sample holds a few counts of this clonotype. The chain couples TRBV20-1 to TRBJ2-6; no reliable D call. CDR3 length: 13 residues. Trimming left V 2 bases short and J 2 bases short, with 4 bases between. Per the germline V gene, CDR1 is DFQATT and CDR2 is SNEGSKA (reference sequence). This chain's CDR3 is CSARLPGANVLTF. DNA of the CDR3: TGCAGTGCTAGACTCCCTGGGGCCAACGTCCTGACTTTC.

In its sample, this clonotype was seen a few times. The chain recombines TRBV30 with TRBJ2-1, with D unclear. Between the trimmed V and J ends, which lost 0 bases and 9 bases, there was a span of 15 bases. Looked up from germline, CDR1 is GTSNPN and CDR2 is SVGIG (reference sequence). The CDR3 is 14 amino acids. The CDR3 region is CAWSVQSPSREQFF. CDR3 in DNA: TGTGCCTGGAGTGTACAGAGCCCCTCCCGTGAGCAGTTCTTC. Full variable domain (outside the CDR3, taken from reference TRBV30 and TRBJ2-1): SQTIHQWPATLVQPVGSPLSLECTVEGTSNPNLYWYRQAAGRGLQLLFYSVGIGQISSEVPQNLSASRPQDRQFILSSKKLLLSDSGFYLCAWSVQSPSREQFFGPGTRLTVL.

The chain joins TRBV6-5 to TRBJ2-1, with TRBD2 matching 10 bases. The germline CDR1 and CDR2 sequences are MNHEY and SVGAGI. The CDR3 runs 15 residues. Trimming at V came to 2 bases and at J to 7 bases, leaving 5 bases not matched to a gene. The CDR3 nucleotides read TGTGCCAGCAGTTACAGCGGGAGGGCTAGTAATGAGCAGTTCTTC. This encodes CASSYSGRASNEQFF.